The 29 T cell receptor beta chains reported below all come from one sample, sequenced in a study of OX40 agonist ivuxolimab in advanced cancers. The assay was immunoSEQ multiplex PCR, and TCRdb's table has in-frame clones only and misses some. The sample consists of some 85,000 clones, under 95% of them appearing once. The sequences come from CD4+ or CD8+ T cells sorted from blood, collected in a trial of the OX40 agonist ivuxolimab. The receptors originated from an adult with an advanced solid tumor such as melanoma, head and neck, liver or kidney cancer.

V usage is TRBV27 and J usage is TRBJ2-7, with D possibly being TRBD1 or TRBD2 (5 bases each). Germline CDR1 and CDR2: MNHEY and SMNVEV (reference sequence). The CDR3 spans 13 residues. V lost 10 bases to trimming and J lost 5 bases, with 18 bases between them. Written as DNA, the CDR3 is TGTGCCACTCGAAAACCAGGGACGAACGAGCAGTACTTC. Translation gives CATRKPGTNEQYF.

V usage is TRBV12-1 and J usage is TRBJ2-7; the DNA was not compared with TRBD1, the D call given in the table. TRBV12-1 is given as a pseudogene. The CDR3 has 13 amino acids. As DNA, the CDR3 is TGTGCCAGCAGCTTTCTGGGGGCGAGAGAGCAGTACTTC. This codes for CASSFLGAREQYF.

This clone has only a few counts. This chain links TRBV13 with TRBJ2-6; 7 positions agree with TRBD1. This CDR3 comprises 20 residues. V was pared by 6 bases and J by 0 bases, with 17 bases of the junction left unmatched. The germline V gene has CDR1 PRHDT and CDR2 FYEKMQ (reference sequence). The CDR3 sequence is CASRALFSDRNFSGANVLTF. DNA of the CDR3: TGTGCCAGCAGGGCGCTTTTTTCGGACAGGAACTTCTCTGGGGCCAACGTCCTGACTTTC.

This chain joins TRBV7-2 and TRBJ2-2; 8 bases align to TRBD1. This CDR3 region has 14 residues. V lost 3 bases to trimming and J lost 5 bases; unmatched junction nucleotides: 2. Germline CDR1 SGHTA, CDR2 FQGNSA. The chain's CDR3 is CASSLGQATGELFF. CDR3 sequence (DNA): TGTGCCAGCAGCTTGGGACAGGCGACCGGGGAGCTGTTTTTT.

The chain recombines TRBV6-6 with TRBJ2-3; no firm D call. The V and J ends lost 6 bases and 6 bases respectively, with 16 bases between them. Germline V CDR1 and CDR2: MNHNY, SVGAGI (reference sequence). The CDR3 spans 14 residues. The CDR3 is CASSRGLTRDTQYF. CDR3 in DNA: TGTGCCAGCAGCCGTGGCCTAACGCGGGATACGCAGTATTTT.

The gene calls are TRBV7-2 and TRBJ2-4; D not resolved. V lost 9 bases, J lost 8 bases, and 11 bases lay in between. CDR1 SGHTA and CDR2 FQGNSA come from the germline V gene. The CDR3 covers 11 residues. The CDR3 DNA follows: TGTGCCAGTCAGTATCCAGACATTCAGTACTTC. Protein product: CASQYPDIQYF.

This clone was observed a single time. CDR3 protein: CASQGANRAGELFF. The CDR3 DNA sequence: TGTGCCAGTCAGGGTGCGAACCGAGCCGGGGAGCTGTTTTTT. V gene TRBV19 combines with J gene TRBJ2-2; the D gene is possibly TRBD1 (5 bases). Germline V gene sequence: CDR1 LNHDA, CDR2 SQIVND (reference sequence). Trimming pared 8 bases from V and 6 bases from J, leaving 16 bases between. The CDR3 covers 14 residues.

Note on this clone: Sequence at one end of the junction differs from germline and may be a read error. This chain joins TRBV29-1 and TRBJ2-1; TRBD2 is a possible D gene (6 bases). Germline V gives CDR1 SQVTM, CDR2 ANQGSEA. The CDR3 spans 13 residues. The CDR3 loop is CSVEDGSSVEQLF. In nucleotides, the CDR3 is TGCAGCGTTGAAGACGGCTCTAGCGTAGAGCAGCTCTTC.

Only a few counts were recorded for this clone. The chain links TRBV7-9 to TRBJ1-1; D unclear. The CDR3 length is 13 residues. CDR1 SEHNR and CDR2 FQNEAQ come from the germline V gene (reference sequence). Trimming stripped 5 bases from V and 4 bases from J, with 11 bases between. CDR3 residues: CASSDNPPTEAFF. CDR3 nucleotides: TGTGCCAGCAGCGATAATCCCCCCACTGAAGCTTTCTTT. The whole variable domain, filled in from reference TRBV7-9 and TRBJ1-1, reads DTGVSQNPRHKITKRGQNVTFRCDPISEHNRLYWYRQTLGQGPEFLTYFQNEAQLEKSRLLSDRFSAERPKGSFSTLEIQRTEQGDSAMYLCASSDNPPTEAFFGQGTRLTVV.

The CDR3: CSVEGTGTYEQYF. CDR3 DNA sequence: TGCAGCGTTGAAGGGACAGGGACCTACGAGCAGTACTTC. The chain uses TRBV29-1 and TRBJ2-7; 8 bases are shared with TRBD1. V lost 1 base and J lost 2; bases outside the gene matches: 1. CDR1 and CDR2 from the germline V gene are SQVTM and ANQGSEA. The CDR3 is made up of 13 amino acids.

The CDR3 region is CASSDQTGPTDTQYF. The CDR3 bases are TGTGCCAGCAGCGATCAGACAGGCCCCACAGATACGCAGTATTTT. This chain joins TRBV11-3 and TRBJ2-3; TRBD1 might be the D (6 bases). The CDR3 is 15 residues long. V gave up 5 bases and J gave up 2 bases, with 14 bases separating them. CDR1 and CDR2 from the germline V gene are SGHNT and YENEEA.

The CDR3 DNA follows: TGTGCCAGCAGGGCCAATTACGAGCAGTACTTC. It yields the protein CASRANYEQYF. The chain links TRBV2 to TRBJ2-7; no definite D call. The V end was cut by 6 bases, the J end by 4 bases, with 7 bases between. The germline V gene has CDR1 SNHLY and CDR2 FYNNEI. The CDR3 sequence is 11 residues long.

This clone was picked up a small number of times. The chain couples TRBV5-6 to TRBJ1-2; D perhaps matches TRBD1 (5 bases). The CDR3 extends over 11 amino acids. Germline V gene sequence: CDR1 SGHDT, CDR2 YYEEEE. Trimming removed 4 bases from V and 7 bases from J, with 8 bases in between. The CDR3 sequence is CASSQGSGYTF. CDR3 nucleotide sequence: TGTGCCAGCAGCCAGGGTTCTGGCTACACCTTC.

This clone came up once. The genes are TRBV27 and TRBJ2-7; no definite D call. Germline values: CDR1 MNHEY, CDR2 SMNVEV (reference sequence). The CDR3 extends over 13 amino acids. The germline V and J ends were trimmed by 4 bases and 1 base, with 8 bases remaining between them. Here the CDR3 DNA reads TGTGCCAGCAGTTCCCTAGATTCCTACGAGCAGTACTTC. This gives the protein CASSSLDSYEQYF.

The chain combines TRBV11-2 with TRBJ1-4, with TRBD1 as a possible D gene (5 bases). The germline gives CDR1 SGHAT, CDR2 FQNNGV. The CDR3 covers 12 residues. V lost 5 bases and J lost 7, with 8 bases in between. The CDR3: CASSRGVEKLFF. In nucleotides, the CDR3 is TGTGCCAGCAGCCGGGGGGTTGAAAAACTGTTTTTT.

This rearrangement joins TRBV30 to TRBJ2-1, with D tentatively TRBD2 (6 bases). V lost 7 bases to trimming and J lost 6 bases, with 10 bases between them. CDR1 and CDR2 from the germline V gene are GTSNPN and SVGIG (reference sequence). This CDR3 is built from 11 residues. The CDR3 reads CASKTSNEQFF. DNA of the CDR3: TGTGCCTCCAAGACTAGCAATGAGCAGTTCTTC.

This sequence joins TRBV10-3 and TRBJ2-3; D possibly corresponds to TRBD1 (5 bases). V was cut by 8 bases and J by 5 bases, with 11 bases left in between. Germline lookup yields CDR1 ENHRY and CDR2 SYGVKD. This CDR3 contains 12 residues. DNA of the CDR3: TGTGCCATCGGGGCAGTCGAAGATACGCAGTATTTT. Its protein is CAIGAVEDTQYF.

This clone appeared once. J is TRBJ1-5 and V is TRBV6-1, with 9 bases identical to TRBD1. V shed 5 bases, J shed 7 bases, and the junction held 9 bases outside the gene matches. Germline CDR1 reads MNHNS; CDR2 reads SASEGT. This CDR3 is 15 amino acids long. The CDR3, as DNA: TGTGCCAGCAGTATTACAGGGGGCGGTGTGCAGCCCCAGCATTTT. Its protein product is CASSITGGGVQPQHF.

This chain's CDR3 is CASSYSGGTQYF. The CDR3 coding sequence is TGTGCCAGCAGTTACTCGGGGGGGACCCAGTACTTC. The chain combines TRBV6-5 with TRBJ2-5; possibly TRBD2 for D (6 bases). V gave up 0 bases and J gave up 7 bases, with 6 bases separating them. The CDR3 length is 12 residues. Germline CDR1 reads MNHEY; CDR2 reads SVGAGI.

The chain uses TRBV27 and TRBJ1-5, with D perhaps matching TRBD1 (5 bases). Between the trimmed V and J ends, which lost 2 bases and 9 bases, there was a span of 14 bases. Germline V CDR1 and CDR2: MNHEY, SMNVEV (reference sequence). CDR3 length equals 14 residues. The CDR3 region has the DNA TGTGCCAGCAGTTTAGGGGGTCATCTTCGGCCCCAGCATTTT. The encoded protein is CASSLGGHLRPQHF.

The CDR3 sequence is CASSYRQESTEAFF. The CDR3 nucleotides are TGTGCCAGCAGTTACAGGCAGGAGAGCACTGAAGCTTTCTTT. This chain connects TRBV6-5 to TRBJ1-1; no firm D call. CDR1 and CDR2 from the germline V gene are MNHEY and SVGAGI. V lost 2 bases and J 4 bases, leaving 11 bases between the germline ends. There are 14 residues in the CDR3.

The chain joins TRBV18 to TRBJ2-3; tentatively, D is TRBD2 (6 bases). The CDR3 length is 13 residues. Per germline, CDR1 KGHSH and CDR2 LQKENI. Deletions cut 3 bases from V and 3 bases from J, with 7 bases between. The CDR3: CASSPGGTDTQYF. DNA of the CDR3: TGTGCCAGCTCACCGGGGGGAACAGATACGCAGTATTTT. The complete variable domain, with remaining parts taken from reference TRBV18 and TRBJ2-3, reads NAGVMQNPRHLVRRRGQEARLRCSPMKGHSHVYWYRQLPEEGLKFMVYLQKENIIDESGMPKERFSAEFPKEGPSILRIQQVVRGDSAAYFCASSPGGTDTQYFGPGTRLTVL.

This chain uses TRBV19 with TRBJ2-1; 8 nucleotides line up with TRBD2. The CDR3 is made up of 13 amino acids. V gave up 4 bases and J gave up 6 bases; unmatched junction bases: 2. The germline CDR1 and CDR2 sequences are LNHDA and SQIVND (reference sequence). DNA for the CDR3: TGTGCCAGTAGTACGCTAGCGGGCAATGAGCAGTTCTTC. This codes for CASSTLAGNEQFF.

This clone appeared once. The V call is TRBV5-1, the J call TRBJ2-5, with TRBD2 as a possible D gene (5 bases). Looked up from germline, CDR1 is SGHRS and CDR2 is YFSETQ. Trimming shortened V by 5 bases and J by 5 bases, and 22 bases separated the two germline ends. The CDR3 length is 16 residues. CDR3 in amino acids: CASSINGVLSAETQYF. CDR3 sequence (DNA): TGCGCCAGCAGTATCAACGGGGTACTTTCTGCGGAGACCCAGTACTTC.

The V gene is TRBV7-2, the J gene TRBJ2-7; D uncertain. This CDR3 contains 15 residues. The ends were cut back, 1 base at V and 6 bases at J, with 16 bases in the middle. Germline loops: CDR1 SGHTA, CDR2 FQGNSA. The CDR3 here is CASSLGGFDAGEQYF. In DNA, the CDR3 is TGTGCCAGCAGCTTAGGCGGCTTCGATGCAGGCGAGCAGTACTTC. Together with reference TRBV7-2 and TRBJ2-7, the CDR3 gives the full variable domain: GAGVSQSPSNKVTEKGKDVELRCDPISGHTALYWYRQSLGQGLEFLIYFQGNSAPDKSGLPSDRFSAERTGGSVSTLTIQRTQQEDSAVYLCASSLGGFDAGEQYFGPGTRLTVT.

This sequence joins TRBV5-4 and TRBJ1-2, with no clear D. Germline V CDR1 and CDR2: SGHNT, YYREEE (reference sequence). V was clipped by 0 bases and J by 8 bases, with 11 bases between them. The CDR3 has 13 residues. The CDR3 sequence is CASSLGGPVGYTF. CDR3 nucleotides: TGTGCCAGCAGCTTGGGGGGTCCAGTAGGCTACACCTTC.

The CDR3, as DNA: TGTGCCAGCAGACTAGAGTGGGCTGACAATGAGCAGTTCTTC. Translating it yields CASRLEWADNEQFF. The chain is built from TRBV6-1 and TRBJ2-1, with D possibly being TRBD2 (5 bases). Germline values: CDR1 MNHNS, CDR2 SASEGT. Trimming pared 6 bases from V and 5 bases from J, leaving 14 bases between. There are 14 residues in the CDR3.

The chain links TRBV7-2 to TRBJ2-3, with D perhaps being TRBD1 or TRBD2 (6 bases each). Trimming removed 5 bases from V and 0 bases from J, with 12 bases in between. Germline CDR1 reads SGHTA; CDR2 reads FQGNSA. This CDR3 is 15 amino acids long. As DNA, the CDR3 is TGTGCCAGCAGCACCCAGGGGACTAGCACAGATACGCAGTATTTT. As protein: CASSTQGTSTDTQYF.

The rearrangement joins TRBV28 to TRBJ1-2; D unclear. The CDR3 covers 13 residues. From germline, CDR1 is MDHEN and CDR2 SYDVKM. V shed 5 bases and J shed 5 bases, with 12 bases lying between them. CDR3 protein: CASSPDTVYGYTF. The CDR3, as DNA: TGTGCCAGCAGTCCCGACACGGTATATGGCTACACCTTC.